The 30 T cell receptor beta chains below all came from one sample that was sequenced in a study of T cells after yellow fever vaccination. TCRdb fed the 5' RACE reads into MiXCR, producing one record per CDR3 protein. The table has some 290,000 distinct CDR3 sequences, approximately 12% seen once; the top ten hold less than 3.5%. The input for sequencing was CD4+ T cells sorted from PBMCs, taken 45 days after the yellow fever booster vaccination. These receptor sequences come from a man between 18 and 29 years old who received the YFV17D yellow fever vaccine.

This clonotype came up many times. The chain's CDR3 is CASSQGWSSDGSFYNEQFF. Written as DNA, the CDR3 is TGCGCCAGCAGCCAAGGATGGTCATCGGACGGCTCCTTTTACAATGAGCAGTTCTTC. This rearrangement joins TRBV4-3 to TRBJ2-1; the D is unclear. Germline V gene data show CDR1 as LGHNA and CDR2 as YSLEER. The CDR3 contains 19 residues. V lost 1 base and J lost 4, with 23 bases in between.

The table lists this clonotype with a few counts. The chain combines TRBV18 with TRBJ1-3; no firm D call. This CDR3 region has 16 residues. CDR1 is KGHSH and CDR2 is LQKENI in the germline V gene. V was shortened by 4 bases and J by 0 bases, with 13 bases between the two germline ends. The CDR3 region is CASSRTFGSSGNTIYF. CDR3 coding DNA: TGTGCCAGCTCACGGACGTTCGGGAGCTCTGGAAACACCATATATTTT.

The table lists this clonotype with a few counts. The gene calls are TRBV18 and TRBJ2-7; 7 bases are a match to TRBD1. CDR3 length equals 14 residues. The V segment lost 5 bases and the J segment 1 base; nucleotides outside the gene matches: 5. The germline CDR1 and CDR2 sequences are KGHSH and LQKENI. CDR3 coding DNA: TGTGCCAGCTCATCGGGACAGCGGTCCTACGAGCAGTACTTC. It is translated as CASSSGQRSYEQYF.

In its sample, this clonotype was seen many times. The J gene is TRBJ2-2, the V gene TRBV27; D remains unclear. The germline V gene encodes CDR1 MNHEY and CDR2 SMNVEV (reference sequence). Trimming took off 8 bases at V and 8 bases at J, with 6 bases between the two ends. This CDR3 spans 10 amino acids. Here the CDR3 DNA reads TGTGCCAGCGGGTTGGGGGAGCTGTTTTTT. It specifies CASGLGELFF.

Comments on this clonotype: One end of the junction varies from germline; a read error may be responsible. The rearrangement uses TRBV4-3 and TRBJ1-1, with 7 bases lining up with TRBD1. The CDR3 totals 15 residues. The germline gives CDR1 LGHNA, CDR2 YSLEER. The CDR3 nucleotides are TGCGCCAGCAGCCAAGATCTTAGGGACAGTGCACTTTCGGTCTTT. Translated: CASSQDLRDSALSVF.

This clonotype was counted between two and nine times. CDR3 sequence reads: CASSPRQGVIQEQYF. The CDR3 DNA sequence: TGTGCCAGCAGTCCCCGACAGGGAGTGATTCAGGAGCAGTACTTC. The V and J genes are TRBV12-3 or TRBV12-4 and TRBJ2-7, with 7 bases identical to TRBD1. V trimming: 5 bases; J trimming: 7 bases; junction bases outside the gene matches: 14. This CDR3 spans 15 amino acids.

This clonotype was detected ten times or more. This CDR3 is CASGRQGGYEQYV. CDR3 coding DNA: TGTGCCAGCGGACGCCAGGGTGGCTACGAGCAGTACGTC. The chain uses TRBV2 and TRBJ2-7; D possibly corresponds to TRBD1 (5 bases). CDR1 and CDR2 from the germline V gene are SNHLY and FYNNEI. The V and J ends lost 8 bases and 3 bases respectively, with 14 bases between them. CDR3 length equals 13 residues.

This clonotype was detected a few times. The genes are TRBV5-1 and TRBJ2-2, with D tentatively TRBD1 (5 bases). The germline V gene encodes CDR1 SGHRS and CDR2 YFSETQ. CDR3 length equals 16 residues. The V and J ends lost 0 bases and 4 bases respectively, with 13 bases between them. The CDR3 loop reads CASSLGSQGSTGELFF. In DNA form, the CDR3 reads TGCGCCAGCAGCTTGGGAAGCCAGGGCAGCACCGGGGAGCTGTTTTTT.

This clonotype showed up just a few times. The V call is TRBV5-4, the J call TRBJ2-5; 8 bases line up with TRBD1. J lost 2 bases, V lost 3 bases, and 6 bases had no gene match. The CDR3 consists of 15 residues. Germline V gene lookup returns CDR1 SGHNT and CDR2 YYREEE (reference sequence). The CDR3 loop is CASSSGTGKQETQYF. The CDR3 DNA is TGTGCCAGCAGCTCCGGGACAGGAAAACAAGAGACCCAGTACTTC.

This clonotype has a handful of counts. The rearrangement links TRBV4-3 to TRBJ2-5, with TRBD1 identical over 8 bases. V lost 0 bases to trimming and J lost 5 bases; unmatched junction nucleotides: 8. Germline-derived CDR1 and CDR2 are LGHNA and YSLEER. This CDR3 has 16 amino acids. CDR3 in amino acids: CASSQDSRGDRETQYF. The CDR3 nucleotides are TGCGCCAGCAGCCAAGATTCAAGGGGGGACAGGGAGACCCAGTACTTC.

This rearrangement joins TRBV2 to TRBJ1-2; 7 nucleotides align to TRBD1. The V and J ends lost 2 bases and 5 bases, in that order; junction bases with no gene match: 2. The CDR3 has 13 residues. CDR1 is SNHLY, CDR2 FYNNEI, per germline. The CDR3 DNA follows: TGTGCCAGCAGTGAACAGGGGGGATATGGCTACACCTTC. Protein: CASSEQGGYGYTF.

The table lists this clonotype with many counts. This chain links TRBV7-7 with TRBJ2-1, with D hard to call. The V gene's germline CDR1 is SSHAT and CDR2 FNYEAQ (reference sequence). The CDR3 length is 15 residues. The germline V and J ends were trimmed by 5 bases and 5 bases, with 16 bases remaining between them. The CDR3 here is CASSPGVRRNNEQFF. DNA of the CDR3: TGTGCCAGCAGCCCCGGAGTCCGGAGAAACAATGAGCAGTTCTTC.

This clonotype showed up many times. CDR3 in amino acids: CASSLGALKEDGYTF. CDR3 nucleotide sequence: TGTGCCAGCAGCTTGGGGGCCCTAAAAGAGGATGGCTACACCTTC. The chain joins TRBV5-5 to TRBJ1-2; D not certain. Germline V gene sequence: CDR1 SGHKS, CDR2 YYEKEE (reference sequence). The CDR3 totals 15 residues. Trimming left V 0 bases short and J 6 bases short, with 15 bases between.

The rearrangement links TRBV5-6 to TRBJ2-5; D not resolved. This CDR3 spans 13 amino acids. V was shortened by 4 bases and J by 1 base, with 8 bases between the two germline ends. CDR1 SGHDT and CDR2 YYEEEE come from the germline V gene. The CDR3 spells CASSRFGQETQYF. The CDR3 coding sequence is TGTGCCAGCAGCCGATTCGGCCAAGAGACCCAGTACTTC.

V gene TRBV4-1 combines with J gene TRBJ1-5; D is uncertain. The germline V and J ends were trimmed by 2 bases and 2 bases, with 4 bases remaining between them. The germline V gene has CDR1 MGHRA and CDR2 YSYEKL. The length of the CDR3 is 13 residues. CDR3 residues: CASSQLGNQPQHF. The CDR3 nucleotides read TGCGCCAGCAGCCAACTTGGCAATCAGCCCCAGCATTTT.

The V and J genes are TRBV5-1 and TRBJ1-4; TRBD1 aligns across 10 bases. The CDR3 sequence is 14 residues long. V gave up 4 bases and J gave up 8 bases; unmatched junction bases: 5. Germline-derived CDR1 and CDR2 are SGHRS and YFSETQ. In DNA form, the CDR3 reads TGCGCCAGCAGCACCGGGACAGGGGAAGAAAAACTGTTTTTT. It yields the protein CASSTGTGEEKLFF.

The V and J genes are TRBV14 and TRBJ1-1; D remains ambiguous. This CDR3 spans 13 amino acids. CDR1 and CDR2 from the germline V gene are SGHDN and FVKESK. V was cut by 3 bases and J by 2 bases, with 7 bases left in between. The DNA of the CDR3 is TGTGCCAGCAGCCATACGCATAACACTGAAGCTTTCTTT. Its protein product is CASSHTHNTEAFF.

This clonotype was found a few times. The V gene is TRBV5-1, the J gene TRBJ2-1; no clear D. CDR1 SGHRS and CDR2 YFSETQ come from the germline V gene. The V gene lost 3 bases and the J gene lost 6 bases, with 7 bases spanning the gap. This CDR3 region has 12 residues. This CDR3 reads CASSWASNEQFF. The DNA of the CDR3 is TGCGCCAGCAGCTGGGCCAGCAATGAGCAGTTCTTC. Filled out from reference TRBV5-1 and TRBJ2-1, the complete variable domain reads KAGVTQTPRYLIKTRGQQVTLSCSPISGHRSVSWYQQTPGQGLQFLFEYFSETQRNKGNFPGRFSGRQFSNSRSEMNVSTLELGDSALYLCASSWASNEQFFGPGTRLTVL.

This clonotype was observed a handful of times. The V gene is TRBV6-5, the J gene TRBJ2-7; the D gene is possibly TRBD2 (5 bases). Per germline, CDR1 MNHEY and CDR2 SVGAGI. Deletions cut 8 bases from V and 0 bases from J, with 11 bases between. The CDR3 covers 13 residues. CDR3 sequence: CASPLGSSYEQYV. In DNA, the CDR3 is TGTGCCAGCCCCCTAGGGAGCTCCTACGAGCAGTACGTC.

This clonotype showed up just a few times. V usage is TRBV7-9 and J usage is TRBJ1-6; no definite D call. V dropped 6 bases and J dropped 9 bases, with 15 bases sitting between them. CDR3 length: 14 amino acids. The V gene's germline CDR1 is SEHNR and CDR2 FQNEAQ (reference sequence). CDR3 nucleotide sequence: TGTGCCAGCAGTCCCCCCCCGAAGGGTTCACCCCTCCACTTT. It specifies CASSPPPKGSPLHF.

The chain employs TRBV5-4 and TRBJ2-2, with TRBD2 identical over 9 bases. The CDR3 has 15 amino acids. Germline values: CDR1 SGHNT, CDR2 YYREEE (reference sequence). V lost 2 bases and J lost 6; bases outside the gene matches: 5. CDR3 DNA sequence: TGTGCCAGCAGCTTAGGTAGCGGGGGATCCGGGGAGCTGTTTTTT. Amino acids: CASSLGSGGSGELFF.

The chain carries TRBV5-6 and TRBJ2-5; maybe TRBD1 (5 bases). V lost 3 bases and J lost 7, with 22 bases in between. Germline-derived CDR1 and CDR2 are SGHDT and YYEEEE. The CDR3 is made up of 16 amino acids. The CDR3 sequence is CASSCMGRVRSGTQYF. In nucleotides, the CDR3 is TGTGCCAGCAGCTGTATGGGCAGGGTTCGGAGTGGGACCCAGTACTTC.

The chain is built from TRBV18 and TRBJ2-3, with 9 bases fitting TRBD1. With 6 bases clipped from V and 2 bases from J, the junction kept 18 bases outside the gene matches. Germline V lookup: CDR1 KGHSH, CDR2 LQKENI. The CDR3 is made up of 19 amino acids. The CDR3 spells CASSLLRPGQGLPTDTQYF. In DNA form, the CDR3 reads TGTGCCAGCTCGCTCTTGCGTCCGGGACAGGGACTTCCCACAGATACGCAGTATTTT.

In this sample, this clonotype turned up a few times. The chain uses TRBV7-9 and TRBJ2-7; D remains unclear. V gave up 1 base and J gave up 2 bases, with 9 bases separating them. This CDR3 spans 14 amino acids. Germline V gives CDR1 SEHNR, CDR2 FQNEAQ (reference sequence). The CDR3 region is CASSLVGGPYEQYV. CDR3 nucleotide sequence: TGTGCCAGCAGCTTAGTGGGCGGACCCTACGAGCAGTACGTC.

This clonotype was seen only a few times. V usage is TRBV5-1 and J usage is TRBJ1-1; D is unclear. Trimming cost V 0 bases and J 0 bases, with 9 bases left between them. The CDR3 is made up of 15 amino acids. From germline, CDR1 is SGHRS and CDR2 YFSETQ. CDR3 sequence: CASSLATSLNTEAFF. The CDR3 DNA reads as TGCGCCAGCAGCTTGGCCACCAGCCTGAACACTGAAGCTTTCTTT.

The chain combines TRBV6-2 or TRBV6-3 with TRBJ2-7; D not resolved. Germline V lookup: CDR1 MNHEY, CDR2 SVGEGT. The CDR3 sequence is 8 residues long. The CDR3 DNA is TGTGCACCCTACGAGCAGTACGTC. Translation gives CAPYEQYV.

This clonotype was counted between two and nine times. The chain recombines TRBV15 with TRBJ1-1, with TRBD1 as a possible D gene (5 bases). V gave up 5 bases and J gave up 3 bases, with 10 bases separating them. The V gene's germline CDR1 is LNHNV and CDR2 YYDKDF (reference sequence). CDR3 length: 13 residues. CDR3 nucleotide sequence: TGTGCCACCAGCTGGGGGGAGGACACTGAAGCTTTCTTT. Its protein product is CATSWGEDTEAFF.

V is TRBV6-5 and J is TRBJ1-4, with TRBD1 as a possible D gene (6 bases). V dropped 5 bases and J dropped 0 bases, with 10 bases sitting between them. Looked up from germline, CDR1 is MNHEY and CDR2 is SVGAGI. The CDR3 runs to 15 residues. The chain's CDR3 is CASSPGAATNEKLFF. Here the CDR3 DNA reads TGTGCCAGCAGTCCGGGGGCGGCAACTAATGAAAAACTGTTTTTT.

V gene TRBV29-1 combines with J gene TRBJ1-3; 8 bases line up with TRBD1. The junction had 10 bases not matched to a gene; V was cut back by 5 bases and J by 1 base. CDR1 is SQVTM, CDR2 ANQGSEA, per germline. The length of the CDR3 is 16 residues. DNA of the CDR3: TGCAGCGTTCAAGTATTTACAGGGGGATCTGGAAACACCATATATTTT. Residues: CSVQVFTGGSGNTIYF.

The rearrangement joins TRBV4-3 to TRBJ2-3, with 14 bases identical to TRBD2. Germline values: CDR1 LGHNA, CDR2 YSLEER. The CDR3 contains 18 residues. V dropped 1 base and J dropped 0; count of bases not matched to a gene: 3. The CDR3 sequence is CASSQGGLAGGSTDTQYF. CDR3 coding DNA: TGCGCCAGCAGCCAAGGAGGACTAGCGGGGGGTAGCACAGATACGCAGTATTTT.